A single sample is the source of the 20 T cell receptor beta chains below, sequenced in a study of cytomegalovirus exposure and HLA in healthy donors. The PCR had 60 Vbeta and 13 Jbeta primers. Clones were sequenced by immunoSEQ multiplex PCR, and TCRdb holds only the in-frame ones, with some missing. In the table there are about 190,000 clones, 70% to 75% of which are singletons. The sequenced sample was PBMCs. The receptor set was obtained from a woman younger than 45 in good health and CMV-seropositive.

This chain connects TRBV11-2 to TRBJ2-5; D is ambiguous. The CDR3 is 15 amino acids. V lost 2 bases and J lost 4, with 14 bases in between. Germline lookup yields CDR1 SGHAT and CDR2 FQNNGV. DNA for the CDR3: TGTGCCAGCAGCTTAAACCTACCAAGAGGAGAGACCCAGTACTTC. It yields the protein CASSLNLPRGETQYF.

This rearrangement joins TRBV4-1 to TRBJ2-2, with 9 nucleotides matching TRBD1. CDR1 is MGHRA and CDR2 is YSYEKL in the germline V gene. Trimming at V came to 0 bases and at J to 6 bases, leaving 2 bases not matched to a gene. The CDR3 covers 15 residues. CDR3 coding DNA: TGCGCCAGCAGCCAAGAACAGGGGGCATCCGGGGAGCTGTTTTTT. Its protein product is CASSQEQGASGELFF.

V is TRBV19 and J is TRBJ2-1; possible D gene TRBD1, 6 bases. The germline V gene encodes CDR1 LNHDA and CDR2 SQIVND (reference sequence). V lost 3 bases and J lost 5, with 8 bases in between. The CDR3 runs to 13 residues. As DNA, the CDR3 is TGTGCCAGTAGTATGGGGGCCAACAATGAGCAGTTCTTC. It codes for CASSMGANNEQFF.

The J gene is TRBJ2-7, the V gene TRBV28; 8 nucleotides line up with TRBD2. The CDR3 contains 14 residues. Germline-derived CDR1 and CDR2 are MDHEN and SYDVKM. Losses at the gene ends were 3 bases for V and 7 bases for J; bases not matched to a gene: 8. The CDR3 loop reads CASSFGSGKEEQYF. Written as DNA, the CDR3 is TGTGCCAGCAGTTTCGGTAGCGGGAAGGAGGAGCAGTACTTC.

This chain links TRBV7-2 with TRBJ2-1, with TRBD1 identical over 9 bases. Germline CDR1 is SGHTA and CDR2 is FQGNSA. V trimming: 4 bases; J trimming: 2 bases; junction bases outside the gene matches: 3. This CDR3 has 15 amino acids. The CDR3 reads CASSSTGGPYNEQFF. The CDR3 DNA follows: TGTGCCAGCAGCTCCACAGGGGGCCCCTACAATGAGCAGTTCTTC.

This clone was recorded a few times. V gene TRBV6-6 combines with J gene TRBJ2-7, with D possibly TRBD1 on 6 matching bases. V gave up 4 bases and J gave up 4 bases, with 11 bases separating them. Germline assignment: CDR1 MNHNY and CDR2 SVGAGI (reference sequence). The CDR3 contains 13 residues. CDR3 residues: CASSSPDSYEQYF. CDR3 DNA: TGTGCCAGCAGTTCCCCGGACAGTTACGAGCAGTACTTC.

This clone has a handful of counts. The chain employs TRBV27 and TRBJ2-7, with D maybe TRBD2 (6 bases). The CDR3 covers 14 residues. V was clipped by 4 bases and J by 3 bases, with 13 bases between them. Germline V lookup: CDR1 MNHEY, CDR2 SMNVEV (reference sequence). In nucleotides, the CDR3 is TGTGCCAGCAGTTCCTTCGATAGCGGCTACGAGCAGTACTTC. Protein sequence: CASSSFDSGYEQYF.

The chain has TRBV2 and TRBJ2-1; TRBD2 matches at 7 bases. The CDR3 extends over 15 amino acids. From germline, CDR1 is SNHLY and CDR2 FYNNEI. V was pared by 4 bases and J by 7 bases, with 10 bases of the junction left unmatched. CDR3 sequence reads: CASSGGGLARNEQFF. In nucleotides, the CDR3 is TGTGCCAGCAGTGGGGGGGGTCTTGCACGGAATGAGCAGTTCTTC. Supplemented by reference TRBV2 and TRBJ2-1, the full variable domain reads EPEVTQTPSHQVTQMGQEVILRCVPISNHLYFYWYRQILGQKVEFLVSFYNNEISEKSEIFDDQFSVERPDGSNFTLKIRSTKLEDSAMYFCASSGGGLARNEQFFGPGTRLTVL.

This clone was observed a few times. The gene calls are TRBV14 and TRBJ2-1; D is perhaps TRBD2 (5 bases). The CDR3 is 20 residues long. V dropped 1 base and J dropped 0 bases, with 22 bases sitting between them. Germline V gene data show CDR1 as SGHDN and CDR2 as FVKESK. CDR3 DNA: TGTGCCAGCAGCCAAGGGAAGACTATGGCGGGTTGGAGCTCCTACAATGAGCAGTTCTTC. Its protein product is CASSQGKTMAGWSSYNEQFF.

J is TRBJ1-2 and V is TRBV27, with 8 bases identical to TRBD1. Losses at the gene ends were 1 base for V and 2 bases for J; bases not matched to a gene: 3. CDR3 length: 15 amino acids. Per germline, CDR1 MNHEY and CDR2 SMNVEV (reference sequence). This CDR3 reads CASSLYSGGNYGYTF. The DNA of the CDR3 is TGTGCCAGCAGTTTATATTCAGGGGGCAACTATGGCTACACCTTC.

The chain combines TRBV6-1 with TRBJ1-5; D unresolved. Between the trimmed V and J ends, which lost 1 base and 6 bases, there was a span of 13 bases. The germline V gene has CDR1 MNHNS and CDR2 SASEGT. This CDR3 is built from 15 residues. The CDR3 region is CASSEGTSWFQPQHF. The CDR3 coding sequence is TGTGCCAGCAGTGAAGGAACAAGTTGGTTTCAGCCCCAGCATTTT.

The CDR3 coding sequence is TGTGCCACCAGCACCGGGACAACATATGGCTACACCTTC. Protein sequence: CATSTGTTYGYTF. The rearrangement links TRBV15 to TRBJ1-2, with a weak D call TRBD1 (6 bases). This CDR3 is built from 13 residues. CDR1 and CDR2 (germline): LNHNV, YYDKDF (reference sequence). V was shortened by 4 bases and J by 5 bases, with 11 bases between the two germline ends.

The CDR3 sequence is CASLGGLNTEAFF. CDR3 DNA sequence: TGTGCCAGCCTTGGGGGCTTGAACACTGAAGCTTTCTTT. The chain joins TRBV5-4 to TRBJ1-1; perhaps TRBD1 as D (6 bases). Germline lookup yields CDR1 SGHNT and CDR2 YYREEE (reference sequence). The CDR3 runs 13 residues. V lost 7 bases and J 0 bases, leaving 10 bases between the germline ends.

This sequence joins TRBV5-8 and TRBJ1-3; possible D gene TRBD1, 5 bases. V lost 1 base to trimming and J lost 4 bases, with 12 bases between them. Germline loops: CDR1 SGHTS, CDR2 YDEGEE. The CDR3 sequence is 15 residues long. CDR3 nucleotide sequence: TGTGCCAGCAGCTTGAAAGCGGGGCTAGGAAACACCATATATTTT. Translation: CASSLKAGLGNTIYF.

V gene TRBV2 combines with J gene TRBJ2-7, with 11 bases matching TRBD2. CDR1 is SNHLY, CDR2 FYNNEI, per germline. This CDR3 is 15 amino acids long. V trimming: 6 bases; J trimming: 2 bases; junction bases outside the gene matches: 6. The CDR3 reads CASRELAGGTYEQYF. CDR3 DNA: TGTGCCAGCAGAGAATTAGCGGGAGGGACCTACGAGCAGTACTTC.

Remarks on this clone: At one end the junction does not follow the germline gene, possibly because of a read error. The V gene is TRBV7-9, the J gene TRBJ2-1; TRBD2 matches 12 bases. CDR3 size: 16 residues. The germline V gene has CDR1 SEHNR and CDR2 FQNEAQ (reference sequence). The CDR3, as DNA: TGTTCCAGCAGCCACCCTCTAGCGGGAGGGGCCAATGAGCAGTTCTTC. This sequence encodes CSSSHPLAGGANEQFF.

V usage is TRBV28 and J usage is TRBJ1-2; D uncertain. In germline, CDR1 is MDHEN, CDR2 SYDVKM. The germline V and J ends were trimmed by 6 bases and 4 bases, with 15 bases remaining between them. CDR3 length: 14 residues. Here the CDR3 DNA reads TGTGCCAGCAGATCCTCGACCCGGGGCTATGGCTACACCTTC. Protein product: CASRSSTRGYGYTF.

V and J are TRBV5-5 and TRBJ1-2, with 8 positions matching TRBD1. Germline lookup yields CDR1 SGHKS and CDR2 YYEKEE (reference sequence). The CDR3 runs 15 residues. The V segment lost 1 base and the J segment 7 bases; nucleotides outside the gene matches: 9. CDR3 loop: CASSLYQGASGGYTF. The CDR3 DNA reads TGTGCCAGCAGCTTGTATCAGGGGGCGAGCGGTGGCTACACCTTC. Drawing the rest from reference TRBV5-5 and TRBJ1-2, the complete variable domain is DAGVTQSPTHLIKTRGQQVTLRCSPISGHKSVSWYQQVLGQGPQFIFQYYEKEERGRGNFPDRFSARQFPNYSSELNVNALLLGDSALYLCASSLYQGASGGYTFGSGTRLTVV.

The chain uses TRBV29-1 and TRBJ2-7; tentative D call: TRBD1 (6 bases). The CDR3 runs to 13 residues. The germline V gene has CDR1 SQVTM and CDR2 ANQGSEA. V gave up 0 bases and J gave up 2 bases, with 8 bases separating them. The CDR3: CSVEEGAPYEQYF. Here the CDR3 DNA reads TGCAGCGTTGAAGAGGGGGCCCCCTACGAGCAGTACTTC.

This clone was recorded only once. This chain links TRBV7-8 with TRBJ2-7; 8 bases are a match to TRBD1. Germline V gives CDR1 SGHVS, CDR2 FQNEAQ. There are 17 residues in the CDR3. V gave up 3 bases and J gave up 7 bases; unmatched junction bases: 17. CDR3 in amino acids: CASSLPGTGRSVGEQYF. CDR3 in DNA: TGTGCCAGCAGCTTGCCCGGGACAGGACGCTCCGTAGGGGAGCAGTACTTC.